Listed below are T cell receptor beta chains from one sample, sequenced in a study of shared clonotypes between healthy human individuals. The method was immunoSEQ multiplex PCR; TCRdb's version includes in-frame clones alone and lacks a portion of them. The sample has 2 million to 2.5 million clones, about 94% seen once; the top ten hold approximately 0.13%. The sequenced sample was naive CD4+ T cells sorted from blood. The source is a young man in good health. CDR3s include the opening cysteine and the closing phenylalanine or tryptophan. A D gene is named only where the DNA matches it firmly. The size entry is marked missing in some rows and otherwise reads once, few, many or a size class.

j_gene,len,abundance,v_gene,d_gene,CDR3nt,CDR3aa
TRBJ2-3,13,NA,TRBV9,NA,TGTGCCAGCAGCCCGGTGGTTGCAGATACGCAGTATTTT,CASSPVVADTQYF
TRBJ2-3,15,NA,TRBV5-1,NA,TGCGCCAGCAGCCGGAGCGAGGTTGGGACAGATACGCAGTATTTT,CASSRSEVGTDTQYF
TRBJ2-2,13,NA,TRBV7-2,NA,TGTGCCAGCAGCCACTCCCAGACCGGGGAGCTGTTTTTT,CASSHSQTGELFF
TRBJ2-5,17,NA,TRBV27,NA,TGTGCCAGCAGTTTAATTGCAGGGAGGGGGTTTAGAGAGACCCAGTACTTC,CASSLIAGRGFRETQYF
TRBJ1-5,10,few,TRBV20-1,NA,TGCAGTGCTGGAGACGTGCCCCAGCATTTT,CSAGDVPQHF
TRBJ1-6,15,NA,TRBV5-1,NA,TGCGCCAGCAGCTTGGAAGGGGTTAGTAATTCACCCCTCCACTTT,CASSLEGVSNSPLHF
TRBJ1-1,15,NA,TRBV7-2,TRBD1,TGTGCCAGCAGCACTAGACAGGGATACGGCGCTGAAGCTTTCTTT,CASSTRQGYGAEAFF
TRBJ1-5,17,NA,TRBV19,TRBD1,TGTGCCAGTAAACACCGGGACAGGCTAAATGGCAATCAGCCCCAGCATTTT,CASKHRDRLNGNQPQHF
TRBJ2-3,13,NA,TRBV10-2,NA,TGCGCCAGCAGTGAGTCTACTTTCTATACGCAGTATTTT,CASSESTFYTQYF
TRBJ2-1,14,NA,TRBV9,TRBD2,TGTGCCAGCAGCGTCTCTAGCGGCTCAGGTGAGCAGTTCTTC,CASSVSSGSGEQFF
TRBJ1-2,14,once,TRBV28,TRBD1,TGTGCCAGCAGCTTGGGACAGCCCAACTATGGCTACACCTTC,CASSLGQPNYGYTF
TRBJ2-3,17,NA,TRBV12-5,TRBD2,TGTGCTAGTGGTTTGCGGGGTAGCGGGCCGAGCACAGATACGCAGTATTTT,CASGLRGSGPSTDTQYF
TRBJ1-1,15,once,TRBV5-1,TRBD1,TGCGCCAGCAGCCTTTACTCCGGGACAGGCACTGAAGCTTTCTTT,CASSLYSGTGTEAFF
TRBJ1-3,14,NA,TRBV9,NA,TGTGCCAGCAGCGTCGACAACTCGGGAAACACCATATATTTT,CASSVDNSGNTIYF
TRBJ1-1,12,once,TRBV6-5,NA,TGTGCCAGCTACAGGGAGGGCACTGAAGCTTTCTTT,CASYREGTEAFF
TRBJ2-3,11,NA,TRBV20-1,TRBD2,TGCAGCCTAGCGGGGATAGATACGCAGTATTTT,CSLAGIDTQYF
TRBJ2-7,13,NA,TRBV6-1,NA,TGTGCCACTACCTCGACGGGGAATTACGAGCAGTACTTC,CATTSTGNYEQYF
TRBJ1-4,15,NA,TRBV5-1,NA,TGCGCCAGCAGCCCAACCGGGGGTTTCGGTGAAAAACTGTTTTTT,CASSPTGGFGEKLFF
TRBJ1-3,18,NA,TRBV14,TRBD1,TGTGCCAGCAGCCCTCTCGGGACAGGGGCTCTATCTGGAAACACCATATATTTT,CASSPLGTGALSGNTIYF
TRBJ1-1,14,NA,TRBV5-1,NA,TGCGCCAGCAGGGCCATTCCAACGGTCACTGAAGCTTTCTTT,CASRAIPTVTEAFF
TRBJ2-7,15,NA,TRBV5-4,TRBD1,TGTGCCAGCAGCCCACCCGGGACAGGGATTTACGAGCAGTACTTC,CASSPPGTGIYEQYF
TRBJ2-6,16,NA,TRBV5-1,NA,TGCGCCAGCAGCCCCGTTCTCTGGGCTGGGGCCAACGTCCTGACTTTC,CASSPVLWAGANVLTF
TRBJ1-1,13,NA,TRBV7-9,NA,TGTGCCAGCAGCCGACAAGAGAACACTGAAGCTTTCTTT,CASSRQENTEAFF
TRBJ2-7,14,NA,TRBV9,NA,TGTGCCAGCAGCGTAGAGACTAGAGGCTACGAGCAGTACTTC,CASSVETRGYEQYF
TRBJ2-3,15,NA,TRBV7-8,NA,TGTGCCAGCAGCCCACGGGACTCCGACACAGATACGCAGTATTTT,CASSPRDSDTDTQYF
TRBJ1-1,14,NA,TRBV28,NA,TGTGCCAGCAGTTTAATGACAGCGAACACTGAAGCTTTCTTT,CASSLMTANTEAFF
TRBJ2-2,15,once,TRBV7-2,TRBD1,TGTGCCAGCAGAGGGACAGGGAGGAACACCGGGGAGCTGTTTTTT,CASRGTGRNTGELFF
TRBJ2-7,16,NA,TRBV18,TRBD1,TGTGCCAGCTCACCGACCACCGGGACAGTAGGAGGCGAGCAGTACTTC,CASSPTTGTVGGEQYF
TRBJ2-5,14,NA,TRBV5-1,TRBD1,TGCGCCAGCAGCTTCTTGACAGGGGACGAGACCCAGTACTTC,CASSFLTGDETQYF
TRBJ2-7,14,NA,TRBV5-1,NA,TGCGCCAGCAGCTTGGTAGCAGGCTCCTACGAGCAGTACTTC,CASSLVAGSYEQYF
TRBJ2-7,18,NA,TRBV9,NA,TGTGCCAGCAGCCCCTCCATAAGGGGAGCTAGCGCGACCTACGAGCAGTACTTC,CASSPSIRGASATYEQYF
TRBJ1-1,11,NA,TRBV28,NA,TGTGCCAGTTCCATGAACACTGAAGCTTTCTTT,CASSMNTEAFF
TRBJ1-2,12,NA,TRBV7-9,NA,TGTGCCAGCAGCATAGTAAACTATGGCTACACCTTC,CASSIVNYGYTF
TRBJ1-6,14,NA,TRBV28,NA,TGTGCCAGCAGTCCTCCACAGGGACGCTCACCCCTCCACTTT,CASSPPQGRSPLHF
TRBJ1-1,14,NA,TRBV30,NA,TGTGCCTGGAGCCTCGGGGGGGCTGTCACTGAAGCTTTCTTT,CAWSLGGAVTEAFF
TRBJ2-1,14,once,TRBV2,TRBD2,TGTGCCAGCAGAGCGGGGGGGAAGTACAATGAGCAGTTCTTC,CASRAGGKYNEQFF
TRBJ2-1,15,NA,TRBV27,TRBD2,TGTGCCAGCAGTCCCCGGGACTACACCTACAATGAGCAGTTCTTC,CASSPRDYTYNEQFF
TRBJ2-3,14,NA,TRBV28,TRBD1,TGTGCCACCCTAGACAGGGGGTCAGCAGATACGCAGTATTTT,CATLDRGSADTQYF
TRBJ2-5,18,NA,TRBV1,NA,TGCACCAGCAGCCAAGATCTGAGGGACAGGGAAGGCCAAGAGACCCAGTACTTC,CTSSQDLRDREGQETQYF
TRBJ1-2,14,NA,TRBV5-6,NA,TGTGCCAGCAGCTTGCGGAGGCAGTTTAATGGCTACACCTTC,CASSLRRQFNGYTF
TRBJ2-3,15,NA,TRBV5-4,TRBD1,TGTGCCAGCAGTTACCGGGACAGGGGTTCAGATACGCAGTATTTT,CASSYRDRGSDTQYF
TRBJ2-7,12,NA,TRBV6-7,NA,TGTGCCAGCAGTCCCACCGCCTACGAGCAGTACTTC,CASSPTAYEQYF
TRBJ2-7,12,NA,TRBV21-1,NA,TGTGCCAGCAGCAAAGCAGCCGGAGAGCAGTACTTC,CASSKAAGEQYF
TRBJ2-5,14,NA,TRBV11-3,TRBD2,TGTGCCAGCAGCCCCGGGGGGGCGGAGGAGACCCAGTACTTC,CASSPGGAEETQYF
TRBJ1-2,15,NA,TRBV7-2,NA,TGTGCCAGCGGCTTAGGGGGGCAGGCGACCTATGGCTACACCTTC,CASGLGGQATYGYTF
TRBJ2-3,16,NA,TRBV5-1,TRBD2,TGCGCCAGCAGCTTGGCCAACGGACTAGCCACAGATACGCAGTATTTT,CASSLANGLATDTQYF
TRBJ2-3,16,NA,TRBV7-2,NA,TGTGCCAGCAGCTTAGCCGGGAGTATAGGCACAGATACGCAGTATTTT,CASSLAGSIGTDTQYF
TRBJ1-5,13,NA,TRBV29-1,NA,TGCAGCGTCGGGGGAGGGAGACATCAGCCCCAGCATTTT,CSVGGGRHQPQHF
TRBJ2-3,16,NA,TRBV27,TRBD2,TGTGCCAGCAGTGTGACTAGCGGGAGGGGAACAGATACGCAGTATTTT,CASSVTSGRGTDTQYF
TRBJ1-2,14,once,TRBV10-3,NA,TGTGCCATCAGTGAGTCAGGGGCCAACTATGGCTACACCTTC,CAISESGANYGYTF
TRBJ1-5,13,few,TRBV7-9,NA,TGTGCCAGCAGCTTAGCACAGGACCAGCCCCAGCATTTT,CASSLAQDQPQHF
TRBJ1-2,14,NA,TRBV5-1,NA,TGCGCCAGCAGCTTGGTCGGGGAAGGCTATGGCTACACCTTC,CASSLVGEGYGYTF
TRBJ1-2,15,NA,TRBV7-2,TRBD1,TGTGCCAGCAGCTCTCAAGGAGAGGGGGCAGGGGGCTACACCTTC,CASSSQGEGAGGYTF
TRBJ2-2,16,NA,TRBV7-7,TRBD2,TGTGCTAGCAGCTCTAGCGGGGGGAAGAACACCGGGGAGCTGTTTTTT,CASSSSGGKNTGELFF
TRBJ2-1,14,NA,TRBV6-5,TRBD2,TGTGCCAGCCGACCCTGGGGGGGGAGGAATGAGCAGTTCTTC,CASRPWGGRNEQFF
TRBJ2-3,14,NA,TRBV5-1,NA,TGCGCCAGCAGCTTGGCTCAGGGGACGGATACGCAGTATTTT,CASSLAQGTDTQYF
TRBJ2-3,14,NA,TRBV29-1,NA,TGCAGCGTGCCTAGGCCCCCCCGCGAAGATACGCAGTATTTT,CSVPRPPREDTQYF
TRBJ2-5,12,NA,TRBV6-5,TRBD2,TGTGCCAGCAGTTACACGGGAGGGACCCAGTACTTC,CASSYTGGTQYF